One sample yielded the 8 T cell receptor beta chains listed below, sequenced in a study of blood T cells in healthy people across ages. Combining a sample-barcoded 5' primer with a J-beta primer mix, a second PCR ran for about 6 to 11 cycles. MiXCR was run by TCRdb on the 5' RACE reads, yielding one entry per CDR3 protein. The table shows hundreds of thousands of distinct CDR3 sequences, with 20% to 25% occurring only once. These data were also filed under a second study, of T cells of mothers and their children.

Sequencing input: blood. These receptors were obtained from a boy aged 5-17 years in good health.

The CDR3 reads CASSLNRGPGELFF. The CDR3, as DNA: TGTGCCAGCAGTTTAAACAGGGGGCCCGGGGAGCTGTTTTTT. The chain couples TRBV12-3 or TRBV12-4 to TRBJ2-2; 9 bases line up with TRBD1. The CDR3 runs 14 residues. With V trimmed by 2 bases and J by 6 bases, 1 base remained unmatched.

This clonotype was seen a few times. V and J are TRBV12-3 or TRBV12-4 and TRBJ2-1; D gene uncertain. V shed 5 bases and J shed 0 bases, with 11 bases lying between them. The CDR3 runs 15 residues. The CDR3 DNA follows: TGTGCCAGCAGTGAATATAGAAGCTCCTACAATGAGCAGTTCTTC. It encodes CASSEYRSSYNEQFF.

This clonotype has a handful of counts. The chain employs TRBV27 and TRBJ1-5; no clear D. This CDR3 comprises 12 residues. Trimming took 3 bases from V and 8 from J, leaving 8 bases between them. Germline V lookup: CDR1 MNHEY, CDR2 SMNVEV (reference sequence). The CDR3 coding sequence is TGTGCCAGCAGTTTCCCAGGTGAGCCCCAGCATTTT. Translating gives CASSFPGEPQHF.

The chain uses TRBV12-3 or TRBV12-4 and TRBJ1-1, with 9 positions matching TRBD1. CDR3 length: 16 amino acids. Trimming cost V 2 bases and J 0 bases; bases outside gene matches: 4. CDR3 region: CASSLTGQGMNTEAFF. The DNA for the CDR3 is TGTGCCAGCAGTTTAACGGGACAGGGTATGAACACTGAAGCTTTCTTT.

The chain links TRBV10-3 to TRBJ2-7; 10 bases fit TRBD2. The CDR3 covers 16 residues. The V gene's germline CDR1 is ENHRY and CDR2 SYGVKD. V shed 0 bases and J 4 bases; nucleotides not matched to a gene: 6. The CDR3 nucleotides read TGTGCCATCAGTGAGTCTTTTAGCGGGGGGCCTTACGAGCAGTACTTC. It specifies CAISESFSGGPYEQYF.

This clonotype was seen more than once but under ten times. This chain links TRBV7-3 with TRBJ2-5; TRBD2 matches at 12 bases. The DNA end is a closer match to TRBJ2-7, so the J assignment may be wrong. The CDR3 runs 14 residues. Germline CDR1 and CDR2: SGHTA and FQGTGA. The DNA for the CDR3 is TGTGCCAGCAGCCGGACTAGCGGGATGGTCGAGCAGTACTTC. This encodes CASSRTSGMVEQYF.

The chain carries TRBV28 and TRBJ2-7; D not certain. The germline V gene encodes CDR1 MDHEN and CDR2 SYDVKM. This CDR3 region has 14 residues. Trimming took 5 bases from V and 5 from J, leaving 16 bases between them. This CDR3 reads CASSLPQALNEQYF. In nucleotides, the CDR3 is TGTGCCAGCAGTCTGCCGCAGGCCCTCAACGAGCAGTACTTC. Using reference TRBV28 and TRBJ2-7 for the parts outside the CDR3, the full variable domain is DVKVTQSSRYLVKRTGEKVFLECVQDMDHENMFWYRQDPGLGLRLIYFSYDVKMKEKGDIPEGYSVSREKKERFSLILESASTNQTSMYLCASSLPQALNEQYFGPGTRLTVT.

This chain joins TRBV2 and TRBJ1-6; possibly TRBD1 for D (6 bases). The CDR3 is 12 amino acids. The V gene lost 8 bases and the J gene lost 7 bases, with 9 bases spanning the gap. The germline V gene encodes CDR1 SNHLY and CDR2 FYNNEI. CDR3 nucleotide sequence: TGTGCCAGCGGGACAATGAATTCACCCCTCCACTTT. Protein: CASGTMNSPLHF.